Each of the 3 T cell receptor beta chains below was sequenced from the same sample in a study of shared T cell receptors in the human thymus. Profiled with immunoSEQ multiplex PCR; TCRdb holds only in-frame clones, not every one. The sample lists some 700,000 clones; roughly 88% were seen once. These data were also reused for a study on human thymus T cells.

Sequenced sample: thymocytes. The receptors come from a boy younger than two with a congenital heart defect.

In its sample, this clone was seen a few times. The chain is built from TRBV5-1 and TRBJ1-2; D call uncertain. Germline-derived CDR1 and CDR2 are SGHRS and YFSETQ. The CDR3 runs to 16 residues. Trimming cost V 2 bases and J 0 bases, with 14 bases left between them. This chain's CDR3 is CASSFAKDQANYGYTF. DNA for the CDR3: TGCGCCAGCAGCTTTGCGAAAGATCAGGCTAACTATGGCTACACCTTC.

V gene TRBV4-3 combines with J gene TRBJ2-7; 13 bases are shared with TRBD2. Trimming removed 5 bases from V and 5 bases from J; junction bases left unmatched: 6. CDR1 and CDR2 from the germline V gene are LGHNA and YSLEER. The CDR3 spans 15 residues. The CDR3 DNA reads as TGCGCCAGCAGCTCCGGACTAGCGGGAGTTCACGAGCAGTACTTC. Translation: CASSSGLAGVHEQYF.

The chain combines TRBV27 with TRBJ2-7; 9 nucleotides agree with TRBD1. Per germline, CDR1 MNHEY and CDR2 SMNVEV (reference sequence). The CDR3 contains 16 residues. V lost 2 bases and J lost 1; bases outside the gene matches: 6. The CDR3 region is CASSLHMDRGSYEQYF. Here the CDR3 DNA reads TGTGCCAGCAGTTTACATATGGACAGGGGATCCTACGAGCAGTACTTC.